The 6 T cell receptor beta chains listed next were all sequenced from one sample in a study of CD8 T cells in ankylosing spondylitis. TCRdb processed the 5' RACE reads anew with MiXCR; each CDR3 protein has one entry. The data contain roughly 160,000 distinct CDR3 sequences, under 14% of them singletons. Sequencing input: blood, either unsorted or a sorted T cell fraction (not recorded which). These receptors were taken from a male donor with ankylosing spondylitis or in good health (not recorded which).

This clonotype was detected many times. V and J are TRBV12-3 or TRBV12-4 and TRBJ1-2, with D unclear. With 5 bases removed from V and 5 bases from J, the gap between germline ends came to 15 bases. This CDR3 has 14 residues. CDR3 sequence: CASSPGRLGYGYTF. The DNA of the CDR3 is TGTGCCAGCAGTCCCGGGCGCCTAGGGTATGGCTACACCTTC.

In its sample, this clonotype was seen many times. This sequence joins TRBV12-3 or TRBV12-4 and TRBJ2-3, with 7 bases aligning to TRBD2. J lost 0 bases, V lost 5 bases, and 5 bases had no gene match. The CDR3 is 15 residues long. CDR3: CASSRSGQSTDTQYF. CDR3 sequence (DNA): TGTGCCAGCAGTCGTAGCGGGCAAAGCACAGATACGCAGTATTTT.

This chain connects TRBV14 to TRBJ1-4; D is perhaps TRBD1 (6 bases). Between the trimmed V and J ends, which lost 4 bases and 3 bases, there was a span of 12 bases. Germline V gives CDR1 SGHDN, CDR2 FVKESK. The CDR3 runs to 15 residues. The CDR3 sequence: CASSPFRTANEKLFF. In DNA, the CDR3 is TGTGCCAGCAGCCCGTTCAGGACAGCTAATGAAAAACTGTTTTTT.

This clonotype was detected many times. The chain couples TRBV19 to TRBJ2-1; TRBD2 is a possible D gene (6 bases). The germline gives CDR1 LNHDA, CDR2 SQIVND (reference sequence). The CDR3 spans 15 residues. Trimming removed 10 bases at V and 0 bases at J, with 16 bases between. The CDR3 DNA reads TGTGCCAATAAAGCAGGAGGGTCCTCCTACAATGAGCAGTTCTTC. Translated, it gives CANKAGGSSYNEQFF.

This clonotype occurred a few times. The V call is TRBV5-1, the J call TRBJ2-1; tentatively, D is TRBD2 (6 bases). Germline lookup yields CDR1 SGHRS and CDR2 YFSETQ. The CDR3 contains 21 residues. The V end was cut by 0 bases, the J end by 6 bases, with 31 bases between. As DNA, the CDR3 is TGCGCCAGCAGCTTGGCGGGTCCTCGCGGGGCCCCTTCGAGAAGTGGCAATGAGCAGTTCTTC. It is translated as CASSLAGPRGAPSRSGNEQFF.

This clonotype was recorded at least ten times. The chain is built from TRBV20-1 and TRBJ2-7; the match to TRBD1 covers 10 bases. CDR1 and CDR2 (germline): DFQATT, SNEGSKA (reference sequence). The CDR3 runs 12 residues. V gave up 7 bases and J gave up 3 bases; unmatched junction bases: 3. CDR3 protein: CSGTGGSYEQYF. CDR3 DNA sequence: TGCAGTGGGACAGGGGGAAGCTACGAGCAGTACTTC.